This T cell receptor (beta chain) appears in the sequencing data of a study of T cells expressing NK-cell markers. For each CDR3 protein, TCRdb gives one entry from its re-call of the 5' RACE reads, without DNA. The sample has about 260,000 distinct CDR3 sequences. The sequenced material came from blood T cells: a sorted CD56 or NKG2C T cell subset, CD4+ or CD8+ T cells, or bulk PBMC T cells (not recorded which). This TCR was sampled from a woman aged 18 to 69 in good health.

CDR3 loop: CASSGRTSTHNEKLFF. The rearrangement links TRBV4-3 to TRBJ1-4; TCRdb reports TRBD1, a call that lacks DNA to check it against. Germline assignment: CDR1 LGHNA and CDR2 YSLEER. The CDR3 totals 16 residues.